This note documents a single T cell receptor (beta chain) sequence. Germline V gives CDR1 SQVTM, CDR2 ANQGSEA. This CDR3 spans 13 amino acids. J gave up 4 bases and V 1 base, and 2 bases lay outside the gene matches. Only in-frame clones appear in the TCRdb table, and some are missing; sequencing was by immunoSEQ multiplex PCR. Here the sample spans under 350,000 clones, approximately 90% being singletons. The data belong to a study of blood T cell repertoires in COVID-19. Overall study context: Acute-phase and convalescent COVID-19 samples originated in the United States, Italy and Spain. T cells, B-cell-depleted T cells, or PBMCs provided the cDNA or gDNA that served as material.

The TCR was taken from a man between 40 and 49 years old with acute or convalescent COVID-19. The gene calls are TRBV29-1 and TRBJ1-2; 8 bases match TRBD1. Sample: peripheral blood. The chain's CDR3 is CSVEVGQGYGYTF. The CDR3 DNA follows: TGCAGCGTTGAAGTTGGACAGGGCTATGGCTACACCTTC.